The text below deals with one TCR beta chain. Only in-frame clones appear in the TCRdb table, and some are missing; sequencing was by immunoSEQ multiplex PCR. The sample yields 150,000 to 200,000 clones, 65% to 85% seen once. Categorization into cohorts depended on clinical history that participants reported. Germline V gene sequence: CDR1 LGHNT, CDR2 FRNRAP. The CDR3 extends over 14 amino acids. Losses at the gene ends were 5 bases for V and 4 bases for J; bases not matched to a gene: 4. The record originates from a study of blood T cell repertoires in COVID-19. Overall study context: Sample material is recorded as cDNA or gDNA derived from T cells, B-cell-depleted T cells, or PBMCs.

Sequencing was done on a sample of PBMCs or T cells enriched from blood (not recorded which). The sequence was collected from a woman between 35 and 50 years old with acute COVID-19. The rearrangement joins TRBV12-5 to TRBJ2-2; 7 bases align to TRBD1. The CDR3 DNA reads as TGTGCTAGTGGTACCGGGACAGCCACCGGGGAGCTGTTTTTT. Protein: CASGTGTATGELFF.